This entry lists 23 T cell receptor beta chains sequenced from one sample in a study of shared clonotypes between healthy human individuals. Libraries were prepared by immunoSEQ multiplex PCR; TCRdb keeps only in-frame clonotypes and omits some of them. The sample has about 680,000 clones; around 67% are singletons. The source material was memory CD4+ T cells sorted from blood. Described subset: CD45RA-negative fraction. These TCRs come from a woman in her 30s in good health.

This sequence joins TRBV21-1 and TRBJ2-5; the table's D gene call, TRBD2, was not cross checked with the DNA. TRBV21-1 corresponds to a pseudogene. The CDR3 loop spans 17 amino acids. CDR3 region: CASHPGPGLAAQETQYF. The DNA of the CDR3 is TGTGCCAGCCACCCAGGACCGGGGCTAGCGGCCCAAGAGACCCAGTACTTC.

There are a few counts of this clone. The chain uses TRBV4-2 and TRBJ1-5, with 7 bases identical to TRBD1. The CDR3 has 15 residues. CDR1 is LGHNA, CDR2 YNFKEQ, per germline. The V segment lost 0 bases and the J segment 5 bases; nucleotides outside the gene matches: 4. CDR3 amino acids: CASSQETGIYQPQHF. The CDR3 DNA reads TGTGCCAGCAGCCAAGAGACAGGGATCTATCAGCCCCAGCATTTT.

The V and J genes are TRBV29-1 and TRBJ1-2; maybe TRBD1 (6 bases). This CDR3 contains 12 residues. Deletions cut 2 bases from V and 12 bases from J, with 16 bases between. Germline V gene data show CDR1 as SQVTM and CDR2 as ANQGSEA. The CDR3 sequence: CSVELPGQVNTF. Written as DNA, the CDR3 is TGCAGCGTTGAATTACCGGGACAAGTAAACACCTTC.

This clone was seen only a few times. This sequence joins TRBV5-1 and TRBJ2-1; 9 bases are a match to TRBD1. CDR3 size: 16 residues. Trimming cost V 4 bases and J 4 bases; bases outside gene matches: 9. Germline V gives CDR1 SGHRS, CDR2 YFSETQ. CDR3 nucleotides: TGCGCCAGCAGCGAATATTCCGGGACAGGGTACAATGAGCAGTTCTTC. Translated, it gives CASSEYSGTGYNEQFF.

This rearrangement joins TRBV5-6 to TRBJ1-5; perhaps TRBD1 as D (6 bases). Trimming left V 2 bases short and J 4 bases short, with 7 bases between. Germline values: CDR1 SGHDT, CDR2 YYEEEE. This CDR3 is built from 13 residues. CDR3 nucleotide sequence: TGTGCCAGCAGCTTACAGGGAAATCAGCCCCAGCATTTT. Protein sequence: CASSLQGNQPQHF. Using reference TRBV5-6 and TRBJ1-5 for the parts outside the CDR3, the full variable domain is DAGVTQSPTHLIKTRGQQVTLRCSPKSGHDTVSWYQQALGQGPQFIFQYYEEEERQRGNFPDRFSGHQFPNYSSELNVNALLLGDSALYLCASSLQGNQPQHFGDGTRLSIL.

This clone came up once. Other DNA sequences from this sample encode an identical CDR3 as well. The rearrangement uses TRBV6-6 and TRBJ2-7; TRBD2 aligns across 11 bases. Germline trimming cut 6 bases from V and 2 bases from J; bases unmatched to any gene: 3. CDR1 MNHNY and CDR2 SVGAGI come from the germline V gene (reference sequence). The CDR3 has 14 residues. CDR3 in amino acids: CASSPTSGTYEQYF. Here the CDR3 DNA reads TGTGCCAGCAGCCCGACTAGCGGGACCTACGAGCAGTACTTC.

This clone was observed at least ten times. The genes are TRBV28 and TRBJ2-7, with 7 nucleotides matching TRBD1. Trimming removed 4 bases from V and 2 bases from J; junction bases left unmatched: 11. The germline gives CDR1 MDHEN, CDR2 SYDVKM. The CDR3 spans 16 residues. The CDR3 nucleotides read TGTGCCAGCAGTTCACTACAGCGGACAGGTGCCTACGAGCAGTACTTC. Translating it yields CASSSLQRTGAYEQYF.

In its sample, this clone was seen a few times. V is TRBV9 and J is TRBJ2-5; 12 bases are shared with TRBD2. J lost 5 bases, V lost 3 bases, and 8 bases had no gene match. The CDR3 runs 16 residues. Germline V gene sequence: CDR1 SGDLS, CDR2 YYNGEE. CDR3 in amino acids: CASSAFLAGGAETQYF. CDR3 DNA: TGTGCCAGCAGCGCTTTCCTAGCGGGAGGGGCGGAGACCCAGTACTTC. Full variable domain (remainder filled in from reference TRBV9 and TRBJ2-5): DSGVTQTPKHLITATGQRVTLRCSPRSGDLSVYWYQQSLDQGLQFLIQYYNGEERAKGNILERFSAQQFPDLHSELNLSSLELGDSALYFCASSAFLAGGAETQYFGPGTRLLVL.

V gene TRBV5-5 combines with J gene TRBJ2-1; TRBD2 matches at 11 bases. Germline V lookup: CDR1 SGHKS, CDR2 YYEKEE (reference sequence). The CDR3 is made up of 13 amino acids. The V segment lost 0 bases and the J segment 15 bases; nucleotides outside the gene matches: 5. CDR3 nucleotide sequence: TGTGCCAGCAGCTTGGGCGGGCTAGCGGGAGGGTTCTTC. Protein: CASSLGGLAGGFF.

The rearrangement uses TRBV14 and TRBJ1-1; D is perhaps TRBD1 (5 bases). There are 14 residues in the CDR3. The germline CDR1 and CDR2 sequences are SGHDN and FVKESK. Trimming left V 6 bases short and J 7 bases short, with 18 bases between. The CDR3 coding sequence is TGTGCCAGCAGTCGTCACGAGGCGAGGGGTGAAGCTTTCTTT. Translating it yields CASSRHEARGEAFF.

The chain has TRBV5-6 and TRBJ2-7, with D perhaps matching TRBD2 (5 bases). This CDR3 has 16 residues. V was trimmed by 2 bases and J by 6 bases, leaving 21 bases between them. From germline, CDR1 is SGHDT and CDR2 YYEEEE. CDR3 sequence (DNA): TGTGCCAGCAGCTTTCCGTCGGCGGGCCCCCTCAGCGAGCAGTACTTC. Translation: CASSFPSAGPLSEQYF.

The rearrangement links TRBV11-1 to TRBJ2-1; D perhaps matches TRBD2 (6 bases). V shed 4 bases and J shed 7 bases, with 17 bases lying between them. From germline, CDR1 is SGHAT and CDR2 FQDESV (reference sequence). The CDR3 has 15 amino acids. This CDR3 reads CASSSRGKGLNEQFF. The CDR3 DNA reads as TGTGCCAGCAGCTCCCGGGGGAAGGGATTAAATGAGCAGTTCTTC.

CDR3 sequence: CASRAGRGLGTEAFF. The CDR3 region has the DNA TGTGCCAGCAGAGCGGGGAGGGGGCTGGGCACTGAAGCTTTCTTT. The chain is built from TRBV2 and TRBJ1-1, with 7 bases matching TRBD1. With 6 bases clipped from V and 4 bases from J, the junction kept 11 bases outside the gene matches. Germline CDR1 SNHLY, CDR2 FYNNEI. This CDR3 comprises 15 residues.

In DNA form, the CDR3 reads TGCGCCAGCAGCCAAGTGGGCGACTGGATAAACAATGAGCAGTTCTTC. This translates into CASSQVGDWINNEQFF. V is TRBV4-1 and J is TRBJ2-1; D not certain. Germline-derived CDR1 and CDR2 are MGHRA and YSYEKL. This CDR3 contains 16 residues. V shed 1 base and J shed 5 bases, with 15 bases lying between them.

The chain recombines TRBV16 with TRBJ2-1, with D uncertain. Germline-derived CDR1 and CDR2 are KGHSY and FQNENV. The length of the CDR3 is 14 residues. The germline V and J ends were trimmed by 0 bases and 5 bases, with 8 bases remaining between them. In DNA, the CDR3 is TGTGCCAGCAGCCAATCTCCCGGAGACAATGAGCAGTTCTTC. Amino acids: CASSQSPGDNEQFF. The complete variable domain, with remaining parts taken from reference TRBV16 and TRBJ2-1, reads GEEVAQTPKHLVRGEGQKAKLYCAPIKGHSYVFWYQQVLKNEFKFLISFQNENVFDETGMPKERFSAKCLPNSPCSLEIQATKLEDSAVYFCASSQSPGDNEQFFGPGTRLTVL.

This chain joins TRBV7-2 and TRBJ1-5; no clear D gene. V lost 4 bases and J lost 7, with 14 bases in between. Germline V gives CDR1 SGHTA, CDR2 FQGNSA. This CDR3 spans 14 amino acids. CDR3 DNA: TGTGCCAGCAGCTCAAAAGTAGGGTACCAGCCCCAGCATTTT. It codes for CASSSKVGYQPQHF.

The chain carries TRBV28 and TRBJ1-4; D is perhaps TRBD1 (6 bases). The V end lost 6 bases, the J end lost 10 bases, and 18 bases lay between the germline ends. CDR1 is MDHEN, CDR2 SYDVKM, per germline. The CDR3 has 14 residues. This CDR3 reads CASSTNLGGGKLFF. Written as DNA, the CDR3 is TGTGCCAGCAGCACTAATTTAGGGGGAGGAAAACTGTTTTTT.

The chain is built from TRBV7-9 and TRBJ1-2, with D unresolved. The CDR3 is 15 amino acids. Trimming took 5 bases from V and 6 from J, leaving 19 bases between them. Germline V gene lookup returns CDR1 SEHNR and CDR2 FQNEAQ (reference sequence). CDR3 loop: CASSPPGQLGHGYTF. For the CDR3, the DNA is TGTGCCAGCAGCCCCCCAGGCCAGCTAGGGCATGGCTACACCTTC.

A few counts support this clone. V is TRBV25-1 and J is TRBJ2-7; D may be TRBD1 or TRBD2 (5 bases each). CDR1 and CDR2 from the germline V gene are MGHDK and SYGVNS. V was cut by 4 bases and J by 6 bases, with 10 bases left in between. The CDR3 consists of 12 residues. CDR3 nucleotide sequence: TGTGCCAGCAGTGTACTAGGGGCCGAGCAGTACTTC. The encoded protein is CASSVLGAEQYF.

The rearrangement joins TRBV5-6 to TRBJ1-4; possibly TRBD1 for D (5 bases). The CDR3 length is 15 residues. V lost 2 bases and J 4 bases, leaving 12 bases between the germline ends. CDR1 and CDR2 (germline): SGHDT, YYEEEE. CDR3 bases: TGTGCCAGCAGCTTTGGGGACGGAATTAATGAAAAACTGTTTTTT. Its translation: CASSFGDGINEKLFF.

CDR3 sequence reads: CASSISGRSYEQYF. CDR3 DNA: TGTGCCAGCAGCATTAGCGGGAGGTCCTACGAGCAGTACTTC. This rearrangement joins TRBV7-9 to TRBJ2-7; 10 positions agree with TRBD2. The junction had 2 bases not matched to a gene; V was cut back by 5 bases and J by 1 base. This CDR3 comprises 14 residues. The germline V gene has CDR1 SEHNR and CDR2 FQNEAQ (reference sequence).

This clone was observed once. The CDR3 sequence is CASSLTGTVDEKLFF. CDR3 DNA: TGTGCCAGCTCACTCACCGGGACAGTAGATGAAAAACTGTTTTTT. The chain is built from TRBV18 and TRBJ1-4, with 7 nucleotides matching TRBD1. CDR1 and CDR2 from the germline V gene are KGHSH and LQKENI. Trimming at V came to 4 bases and at J to 6 bases, leaving 8 bases not matched to a gene. The CDR3 has 15 residues.

On this clone itself: One end of the junction fails to match germline, which may point to a read error. V gene TRBV27 combines with J gene TRBJ2-1, with 12 bases fitting TRBD2. The CDR3 is made up of 14 amino acids. Looked up from germline, CDR1 is MNHEY and CDR2 is SMNVEV (reference sequence). As DNA, the CDR3 is TGTGCCAGCAGTTTCTCGACGACTAGCGGGAGACTGGTCTTC. This translates into CASSFSTTSGRLVF.